This T cell receptor (beta chain) stems from a study of vaccination effects on CD4 cells after COVID-19. Study at large: After the second dose, samples were taken at median day 72.

ViraFEST expansion of antigen-specific CD4+ T cells with viral peptide pools preceded sequencing. After roughly 10 days in culture, the CD4+ T cells were isolated. Participants were vaccinated with two doses of either the BNT162b2 or mRNA-1273 vaccine. After about 2 million PBMC were placed in each well, they were cultured with roughly 11 IU/ml IL-2 and roughly 10 ug/ml peptides. IL-2 medium supplanted half the medium on days 3 and 7. Concerning this clone itself: Its antigen is as yet unknown.

The CDR3 consists of 19 residues. CDR1 is SEHNR and CDR2 is FQNEAQ in the germline V gene (reference sequence). Trimming cost V 1 base and J 4 bases; bases outside gene matches: 13. Measured with immunoSEQ multiplex PCR; TCRdb has only the in-frame clones, and not every one. Of approximately 26,000 clones listed, nearly 80% were seen once; the top ten hold about 6%. The source was CD4+ T cells from PBMCs cultured with SARS-CoV-2 spike peptides, collected after COVID-19 vaccination. The sequence came from a human donor who received a COVID-19 vaccine. Some clones in this sample may be carry-over from other donors' samples. This sequence joins TRBV7-9 and TRBJ2-5; 12 bases fit TRBD2. Written as DNA, the CDR3 is TGTGCCAGCAGCTTAGGACTAGCGGGGGCTAGTCAGGAGAGAGAGACCCAGTACTTC. It codes for CASSLGLAGASQERETQYF.